The sequence of this T cell receptor beta chain was determined in a study of cytomegalovirus exposure and HLA in healthy donors. The CDR3 has 15 amino acids. CDR1 and CDR2 from the germline V gene are GTSNPN and SVGIG (reference sequence). V dropped 4 bases and J dropped 1 base, with 14 bases sitting between them. This clone was picked up a small number of times. Its antigen is unknown. Study outcomes and limitations: In an earlier analysis, productive rearrangement rates for most beta V segments clustered near 90% or 30%. It was reported that the classifier diagnosed cytomegalovirus status with high specificity and sensitivity in both the original and validation cohorts.

The PCR made use of 60 Vbeta and 13 Jbeta primers. Sequenced by immunoSEQ multiplex PCR; TCRdb stores in-frame clones only, minus some. The data contain under 80,000 clones, around 75% of them seen just once; the ten biggest clones take up roughly 51%. The clonotype was recovered from a man in his forties or fifties in good health and CMV-seropositive. The chain employs TRBV30 and TRBJ2-1, with a possible D match to TRBD2 (6 bases). Sequencing was done on a sample of PBMCs. Here the CDR3 reads CAWNFGGMSYNEQFF. For the CDR3, the DNA is TGTGCCTGGAATTTTGGCGGGATGTCCTACAATGAGCAGTTCTTC.